Listed below are T cell receptor beta chains from one sample, sequenced in a study of CD8+ T cells in alopecia areata. The data were produced by immunoSEQ multiplex PCR, yet TCRdb's version contains in-frame clones alone and is incomplete. The sample has 80,000 to 95,000 clones, around 44% seen once. The starting material was CD8+ T cells sorted from blood, obtained at week 24, from a patient treated with tofacitinib. The source of these receptors is a human donor with alopecia areata. CDR3s include the opening cysteine and the closing phenylalanine or tryptophan. The D gene is left open where the match is weak. Only part of the rows carry a size: once, few, many, or a class if the clone is expanded.

V,length,D,size,J,DNA,CDR3
TRBV28,16,.,few,TRBJ2-6,TGTGCCAGCAGTTTAAGGGGGGCCTCTGGGGCCAACGTCCTGACTTTC,CASSLRGASGANVLTF
TRBV19,12,TRBD2,few,TRBJ2-1,TGTGCCAGTAGTAACAGCGGGGGGGAGCAGTTCTTC,CASSNSGGEQFF
TRBV29-1,14,TRBD1,few,TRBJ2-1,TGCAGCGTTCTGGACAGGGGACTTTACAATGAGCAGTTCTTC,CSVLDRGLYNEQFF
TRBV25-1,15,.,few,TRBJ2-3,TGTGCCAGCAGTGATCAGCGAATAGACACAGATACGCAGTATTTT,CASSDQRIDTDTQYF
TRBV27,13,.,.,TRBJ1-5,TGTGCTTCGAGGGGGAGTGGGAATCAGCCCCAGCATTTT,CASRGSGNQPQHF
TRBV19,13,.,few,TRBJ2-2,TGTGCCAGTTGGGGTCCCGGGGTCGGGGAGCTGTTTTTT,CASWGPGVGELFF
TRBV7-9,15,.,few,TRBJ1-5,TGTGCCAGCAGCCCGTCGGGGGACGTCGGGCAGCCCCAGCATTTT,CASSPSGDVGQPQHF
TRBV5-6,16,.,.,TRBJ2-1,TGTGCCAGCAGCTTGGGATTACAGAAAAAATACAATGAGCAGTTCTTC,CASSLGLQKKYNEQFF
TRBV2,14,TRBD2,.,TRBJ2-5,TGTGCCAGCAGTGAATGGCTAGCGGGAGAGACCCAGTACTTC,CASSEWLAGETQYF
TRBV5-1,17,TRBD2,few,TRBJ2-1,TGCGCCAGCAGCTTGGCCCAGAGCGGGAGATTATACAATGAGCAGTTCTTC,CASSLAQSGRLYNEQFF
TRBV27,15,TRBD2,.,TRBJ2-5,TGTGCCAGCAGTTTATGGACTAGCGGGACCGAGACCCAGTACTTC,CASSLWTSGTETQYF
TRBV7-9,17,.,.,TRBJ1-2,TGTGCCAGCAGCTTAGATTCACAGGGAGATTTGAACTATGGCTACACCTTC,CASSLDSQGDLNYGYTF
TRBV7-2,11,.,.,TRBJ2-7,TGTGCCAGCAGCGTAAACTACGAGCAGTACTTC,CASSVNYEQYF
TRBV4-1,13,TRBD2,few,TRBJ2-7,TGCGCCAGCTCTGCCGGGACTACATACGAGCAGTACTTC,CASSAGTTYEQYF
TRBV28,16,TRBD2,.,TRBJ2-3,TGTGCCAGCAGTTACCCCGGGGGGGTAGGAACAGATACGCAGTATTTT,CASSYPGGVGTDTQYF
TRBV6-1,14,TRBD1,few,TRBJ2-7,TGTGCCAGCAGTCCCAACAGGGGTAACCACGAGCAGTACTTC,CASSPNRGNHEQYF
TRBV27,16,.,once,TRBJ2-7,TGTGCCAGCAGTTTCGCCTCTCCGAGGGCGGGCCACGAGCAGTACTTC,CASSFASPRAGHEQYF
TRBV5-1,12,.,few,TRBJ2-1,TGCGCCAGCAGCCTGAATTGGAATGAGCAGTTCTTC,CASSLNWNEQFF
TRBV4-2,16,.,.,TRBJ2-2,TGTGCCAGCAGCCAGCTCGGCGGAACGCCCAACGGGGAGCTGTTTTTT,CASSQLGGTPNGELFF
TRBV29-1,16,TRBD1,few,TRBJ1-2,TGCAGCGTTGAACCGATAACGGGACAGGGACTCTATGGCTACACCTTC,CSVEPITGQGLYGYTF
TRBV19,13,.,few,TRBJ2-5,TGTGCCAGTAGTATCAGGGGAGGGGAGACCCAGTACTTC,CASSIRGGETQYF
TRBV2,15,.,.,TRBJ2-4,TGTGCCAGCAGCAGGGGCCTACTAGCCAAAAACATTCAGTACTTC,CASSRGLLAKNIQYF
TRBV25-1,12,TRBD1,few,TRBJ2-7,TGTGCCAGCCGGACAGGGTATTACGAGCAGTACTTC,CASRTGYYEQYF
TRBV7-6,13,.,.,TRBJ1-2,TGTGCCAGCAGCCGCACAGAGTGGGGTCTCTACACCTTC,CASSRTEWGLYTF
TRBV5-1,15,TRBD1,.,TRBJ2-7,TGCGCCAGCAGCTTGGGGGACAGGAACTCCTACGAGCAGTACTTC,CASSLGDRNSYEQYF
TRBV29-1,13,TRBD1,few,TRBJ2-5,TGCAGCGTCGACGCCGGGACAGAAGAGACCCAGTACTTC,CSVDAGTEETQYF
TRBV29-1,10,.,.,TRBJ2-1,TGCAGCGTTGAAAACAATGAGCAGTTCTTC,CSVENNEQFF
TRBV19,16,TRBD1,few,TRBJ2-3,TGTGCCAGTAGTGCTCACAGGGGGCCCGCGGGAGATACGCAGTATTTT,CASSAHRGPAGDTQYF
TRBV11-2,13,.,few,TRBJ2-1,TGTGCCAGCAGCGATACAGGGAGCGATGAGCAGTTCTTC,CASSDTGSDEQFF
TRBV7-9,14,TRBD1,.,TRBJ1-1,TGTGCCAGCAGCATAGACAGGGGCCCAGTTCAAGCTTTCTTT,CASSIDRGPVQAFF